Only a few counts were recorded for the clone carrying this TCR beta chain. The sample comes from a study of T cells after yellow fever vaccination. There are 16 residues in the CDR3. The V end was cut by 5 bases, the J end by 0 bases, with 13 bases between. TCRdb redid the calling of the 5' RACE reads with MiXCR, one entry per CDR3 protein. In the table there are approximately 160,000 distinct CDR3 sequences, around 9.7% of which are singletons. The sample in question was CD8+ T cells sorted from PBMCs, obtained 45 days after the yellow fever booster vaccination. The TCR was taken from a man between 18 and 35 years old who received the YFV17D yellow fever vaccine. The rearrangement links TRBV12-3 or TRBV12-4 to TRBJ2-2; D is uncertain. CDR3 DNA sequence: TGTGCCAGCAGTCCGCCTGGTCGGGCGAACACCGGGGAGCTGTTTTTT. Protein product: CASSPPGRANTGELFF.